The clone carrying this T cell receptor beta chain appeared a few times. Its antigen is undetermined. The repertoire was sequenced with immunoSEQ multiplex PCR; TCRdb's copy has only in-frame clones and lacks some. The data show approximately 28,000 clones, over 60% seen once. These data originate in a study of vaccination effects on CD4 cells after COVID-19. This CDR3 has 13 amino acids. Germline loops: CDR1 SGHTA, CDR2 FQGTGA. Trimming took off 5 bases at V and 8 bases at J, with 12 bases between the two ends. Antigen-specific CD4+ T cells expanded by the ViraFEST assay with viral peptide pools were then sequenced. Scientists isolated CD4+ T cells after a roughly ten-day culture period ended. Two-dose BNT162b2 or mRNA-1273 vaccination was given to participants. Researchers reported culturing 2 million to 2.5 million PBMC in each well, adding 8 to 10 IU/ml IL-2 and about 10 ug/ml peptides.

The chain links TRBV7-3 to TRBJ1-4, with D possibly matching TRBD1 (5 bases). This sequence was found in a human donor who received a COVID-19 vaccine. Some clones in this sample may be carry-over from other donors' samples. Sequencing used CD4+ T cells from PBMCs cultured with SARS-CoV-2 spike peptides, obtained after COVID-19 vaccination. The CDR3 sequence: CASSLLRGEKLFF. CDR3 coding DNA: TGTGCCAGCAGCCTATTGCGGGGGGAAAAACTGTTTTTT.